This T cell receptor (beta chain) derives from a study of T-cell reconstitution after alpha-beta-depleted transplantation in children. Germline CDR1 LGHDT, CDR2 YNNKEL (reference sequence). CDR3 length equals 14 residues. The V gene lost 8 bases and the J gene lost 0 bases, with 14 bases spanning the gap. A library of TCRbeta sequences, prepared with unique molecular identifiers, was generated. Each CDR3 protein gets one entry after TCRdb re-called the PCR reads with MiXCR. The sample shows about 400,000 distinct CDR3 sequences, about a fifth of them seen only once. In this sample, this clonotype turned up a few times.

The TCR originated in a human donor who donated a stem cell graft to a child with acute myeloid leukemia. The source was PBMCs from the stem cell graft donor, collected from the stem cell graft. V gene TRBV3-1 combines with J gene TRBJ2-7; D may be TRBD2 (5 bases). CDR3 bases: TGTGCCAGCGCTACCTGGACTGCCTCCTACGAGCAGTACTTC. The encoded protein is CASATWTASYEQYF.